This TCR beta chain stems from a study of shared clonotypes between healthy human individuals. Using immunoSEQ multiplex PCR, the repertoire was profiled, and TCRdb retains in-frame clones only, with some absent. Altogether about 1.1 million clones are present, roughly 74% being singletons, with the ten largest covering roughly 0.55%. Germline assignment: CDR1 MNHEY and CDR2 SMNVEV (reference sequence). V lost 5 bases, J lost 4 bases, and 14 bases lay in between. There are 14 residues in the CDR3. The V gene is TRBV27, the J gene TRBJ1-1; D gene uncertain. Sequenced input: memory CD4+ T cells from PBMCs. As to subset: CD45RA-negative fraction. This TCR was recovered from a man in his late teens or twenties in good health. Some clones in this sample may be carry-over from other donors' samples. CDR3 in DNA: TGTGCCAGCAGTGTCCTTGGGTTTGGCACTGAAGCTTTCTTT. Translation: CASSVLGFGTEAFF.